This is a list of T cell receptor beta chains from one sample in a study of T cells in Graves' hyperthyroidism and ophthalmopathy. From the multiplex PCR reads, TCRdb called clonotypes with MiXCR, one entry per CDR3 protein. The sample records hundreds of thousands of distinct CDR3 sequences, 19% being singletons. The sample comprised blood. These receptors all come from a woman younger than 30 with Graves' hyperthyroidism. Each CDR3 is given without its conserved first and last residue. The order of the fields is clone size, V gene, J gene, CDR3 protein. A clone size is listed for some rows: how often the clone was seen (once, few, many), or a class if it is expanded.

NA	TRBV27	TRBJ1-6	ASSTVLSYNSPLH
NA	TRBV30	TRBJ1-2	AWTRRGEWGGYT
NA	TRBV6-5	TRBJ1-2	ARSYDRFGYT
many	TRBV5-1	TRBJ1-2	ASSVGRIQDYGYT
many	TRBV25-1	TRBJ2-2	ASSEWGTGELF
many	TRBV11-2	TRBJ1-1	ASSASQRGEAF
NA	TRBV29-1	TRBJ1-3	SVQGLSGNTIY
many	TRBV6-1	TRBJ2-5	ASSERGEYQETQY
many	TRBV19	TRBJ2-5	ASSTQDQETQY
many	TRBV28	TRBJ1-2	ASIRQGADYGYT
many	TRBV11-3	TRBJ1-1	ASSLGRAAEAF
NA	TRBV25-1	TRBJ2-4	ASRSTGSSSKNIQY
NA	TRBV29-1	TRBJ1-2	SVKGTVNYGYT
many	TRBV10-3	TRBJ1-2	AISEGQIQGYT
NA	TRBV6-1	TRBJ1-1	ASTLSTEAF
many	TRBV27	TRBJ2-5	ASSLGGSGETQY
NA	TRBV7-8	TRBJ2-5	ASSLTSSGRGTQY
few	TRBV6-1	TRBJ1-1	ASSDWGDLLAAF
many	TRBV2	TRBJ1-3	ASSEGPFLSSGNTIY
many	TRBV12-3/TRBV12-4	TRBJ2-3	ASSPSGGAVADTQY
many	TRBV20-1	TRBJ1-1	SADRQGAWTEAF
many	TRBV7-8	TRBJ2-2	ASSAQGARELF
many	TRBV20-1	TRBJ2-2	SAAVEANTGELF
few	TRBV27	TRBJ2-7	ASTPNAGGEQY
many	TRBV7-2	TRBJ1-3	ASSPGHFSGNTIY
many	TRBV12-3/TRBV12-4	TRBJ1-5	ASTTGTGNQPQH
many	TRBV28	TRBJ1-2	ATSNSGGYT
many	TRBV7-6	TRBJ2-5	ASSPSSPRAETQY
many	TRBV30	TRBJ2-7	AWNREYEQY